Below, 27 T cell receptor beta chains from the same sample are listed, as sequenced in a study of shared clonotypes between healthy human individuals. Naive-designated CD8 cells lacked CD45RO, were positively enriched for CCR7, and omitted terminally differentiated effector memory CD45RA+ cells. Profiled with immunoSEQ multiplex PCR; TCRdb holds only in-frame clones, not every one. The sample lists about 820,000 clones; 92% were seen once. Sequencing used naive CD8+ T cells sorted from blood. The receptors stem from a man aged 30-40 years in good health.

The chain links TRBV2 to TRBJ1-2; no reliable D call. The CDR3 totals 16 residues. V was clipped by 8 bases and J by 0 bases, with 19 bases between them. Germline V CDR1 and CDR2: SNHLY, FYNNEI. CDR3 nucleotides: TGTGCCAGCCTCGATGATGTGGACGCAGCTAACTATGGCTACACCTTC. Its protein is CASLDDVDAANYGYTF.

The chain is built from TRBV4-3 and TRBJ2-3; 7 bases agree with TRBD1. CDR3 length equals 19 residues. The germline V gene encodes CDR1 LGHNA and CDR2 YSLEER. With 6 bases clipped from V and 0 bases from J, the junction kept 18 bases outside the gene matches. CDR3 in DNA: TGCGCCAGCAGTACTGACAAACCGGGACAGACCCTTAGCACAGATACGCAGTATTTT. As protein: CASSTDKPGQTLSTDTQYF.

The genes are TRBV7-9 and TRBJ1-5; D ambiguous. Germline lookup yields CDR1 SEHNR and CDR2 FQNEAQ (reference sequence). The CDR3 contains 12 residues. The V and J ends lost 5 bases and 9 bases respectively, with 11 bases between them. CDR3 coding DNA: TGTGCCAGCAGCCAGAGTACTAGGCCCCAGCATTTT. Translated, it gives CASSQSTRPQHF.

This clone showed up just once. CDR3 in DNA: TGTGCCAGTAGTATCCTCCTAGCGGCCTCACTACCTACCAACACCGGGGAGCTGTTTTTT. This encodes CASSILLAASLPTNTGELFF. The chain combines TRBV19 with TRBJ2-2; 7 bases are a match to TRBD2. This CDR3 has 20 residues. J gave up 2 bases and V 3 bases, and 18 bases lay outside the gene matches. CDR1 and CDR2 from the germline V gene are LNHDA and SQIVND (reference sequence).

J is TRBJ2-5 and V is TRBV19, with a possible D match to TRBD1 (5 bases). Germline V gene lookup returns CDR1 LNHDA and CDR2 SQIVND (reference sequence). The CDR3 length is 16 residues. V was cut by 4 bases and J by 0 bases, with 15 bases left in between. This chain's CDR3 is CASSTSRVLNQETQYF. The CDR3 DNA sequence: TGTGCCAGTAGTACCTCCAGGGTTTTGAACCAAGAGACCCAGTACTTC.

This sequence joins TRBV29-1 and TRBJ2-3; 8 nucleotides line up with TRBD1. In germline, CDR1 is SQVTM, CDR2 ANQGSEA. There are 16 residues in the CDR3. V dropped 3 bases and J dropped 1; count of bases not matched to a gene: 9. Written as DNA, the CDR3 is TGCAGCGTTGATTACCAGGGGGCTACACGCACAGATACGCAGTATTTT. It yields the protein CSVDYQGATRTDTQYF.

The CDR3 reads CASSLWRDRDTGELFF. In DNA, the CDR3 is TGTGCCAGCAGTCTGTGGCGGGACAGGGACACCGGGGAGCTGTTTTTT. The rearrangement joins TRBV2 to TRBJ2-2; 9 positions agree with TRBD1. Germline lookup yields CDR1 SNHLY and CDR2 FYNNEI. V was clipped by 5 bases and J by 3 bases; unmatched bases: 7. The CDR3 length is 16 residues. Filled out from reference TRBV2 and TRBJ2-2, the complete variable domain reads EPEVTQTPSHQVTQMGQEVILRCVPISNHLYFYWYRQILGQKVEFLVSFYNNEISEKSEIFDDQFSVERPDGSNFTLKIRSTKLEDSAMYFCASSLWRDRDTGELFFGEGSRLTVL.

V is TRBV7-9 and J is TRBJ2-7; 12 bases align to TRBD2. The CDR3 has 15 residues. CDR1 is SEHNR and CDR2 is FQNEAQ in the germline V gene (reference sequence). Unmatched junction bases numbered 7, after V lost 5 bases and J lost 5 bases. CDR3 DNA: TGTGCCAGCAGCATTACGACTAGCGGGAGCGACGAGCAGTACTTC. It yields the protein CASSITTSGSDEQYF.

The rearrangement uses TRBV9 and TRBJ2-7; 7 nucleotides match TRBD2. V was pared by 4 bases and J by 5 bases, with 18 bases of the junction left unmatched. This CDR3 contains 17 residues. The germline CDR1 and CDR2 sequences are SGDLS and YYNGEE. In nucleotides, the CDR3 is TGTGCCAGCAGCAACACTTTCCCAGGGACTATAAGTAACGAGCAGTACTTC. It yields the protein CASSNTFPGTISNEQYF.

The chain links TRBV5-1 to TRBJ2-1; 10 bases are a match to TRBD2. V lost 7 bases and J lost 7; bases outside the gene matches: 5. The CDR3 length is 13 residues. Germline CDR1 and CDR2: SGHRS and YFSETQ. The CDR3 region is CASGLAEVNEQFF. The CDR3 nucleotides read TGCGCCAGCGGACTAGCGGAAGTTAATGAGCAGTTCTTC. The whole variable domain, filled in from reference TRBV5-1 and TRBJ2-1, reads KAGVTQTPRYLIKTRGQQVTLSCSPISGHRSVSWYQQTPGQGLQFLFEYFSETQRNKGNFPGRFSGRQFSNSRSEMNVSTLELGDSALYLCASGLAEVNEQFFGPGTRLTVL.

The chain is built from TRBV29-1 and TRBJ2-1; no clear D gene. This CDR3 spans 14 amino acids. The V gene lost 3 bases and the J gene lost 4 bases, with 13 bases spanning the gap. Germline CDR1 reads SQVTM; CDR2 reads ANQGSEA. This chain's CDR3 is CSVDGELLYNEQFF. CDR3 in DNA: TGCAGCGTTGATGGGGAACTCCTTTACAATGAGCAGTTCTTC.

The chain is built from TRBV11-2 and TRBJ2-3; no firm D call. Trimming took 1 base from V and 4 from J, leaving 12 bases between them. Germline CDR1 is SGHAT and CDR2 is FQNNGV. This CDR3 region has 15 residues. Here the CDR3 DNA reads TGTGCCAGCAGCTTAGTCTCTGGTATTTCAGATACGCAGTATTTT. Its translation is CASSLVSGISDTQYF. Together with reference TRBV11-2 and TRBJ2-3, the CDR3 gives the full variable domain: EAGVAQSPRYKIIEKRQSVAFWCNPISGHATLYWYQQILGQGPKLLIQFQNNGVVDDSQLPKDRFSAERLKGVDSTLKIQPAKLEDSAVYLCASSLVSGISDTQYFGPGTRLTVL.

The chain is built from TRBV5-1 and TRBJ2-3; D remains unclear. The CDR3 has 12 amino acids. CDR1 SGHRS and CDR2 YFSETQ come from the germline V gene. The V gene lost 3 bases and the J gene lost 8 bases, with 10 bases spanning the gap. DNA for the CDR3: TGCGCCAGCAGCTGGGGTCTATCTACGCAGTATTTT. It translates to CASSWGLSTQYF.

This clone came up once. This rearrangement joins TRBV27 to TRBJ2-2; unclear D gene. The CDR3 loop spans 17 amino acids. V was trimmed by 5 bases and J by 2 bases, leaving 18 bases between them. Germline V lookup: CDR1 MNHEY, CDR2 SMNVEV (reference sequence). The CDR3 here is CASSPTITATNTGELFF. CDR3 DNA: TGTGCCAGCAGTCCGACCATCACAGCAACTAACACCGGGGAGCTGTTTTTT.

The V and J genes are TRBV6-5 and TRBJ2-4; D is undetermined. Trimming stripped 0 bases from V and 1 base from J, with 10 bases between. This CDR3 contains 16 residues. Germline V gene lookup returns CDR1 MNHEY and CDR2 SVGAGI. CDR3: CASSYSHSWAKNIQYF. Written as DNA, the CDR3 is TGTGCCAGCAGTTACTCTCACAGCTGGGCCAAAAACATTCAGTACTTC.

The CDR3 here is CASRDRGNNEQFF. The CDR3 DNA reads as TGTGCCAGTCGGGACAGGGGCAACAATGAGCAGTTCTTC. This sequence joins TRBV6-5 and TRBJ2-1; 10 positions agree with TRBD1. V lost 9 bases and J lost 5; bases outside the gene matches: 4. Germline CDR1 reads MNHEY; CDR2 reads SVGAGI. The CDR3 spans 13 residues.

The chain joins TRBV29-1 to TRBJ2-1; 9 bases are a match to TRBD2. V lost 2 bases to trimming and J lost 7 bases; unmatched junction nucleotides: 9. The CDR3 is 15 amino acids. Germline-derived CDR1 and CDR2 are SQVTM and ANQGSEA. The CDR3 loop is CSVESREGPENEQFF. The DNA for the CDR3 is TGCAGCGTTGAATCGCGGGAGGGCCCGGAAAATGAGCAGTTCTTC.

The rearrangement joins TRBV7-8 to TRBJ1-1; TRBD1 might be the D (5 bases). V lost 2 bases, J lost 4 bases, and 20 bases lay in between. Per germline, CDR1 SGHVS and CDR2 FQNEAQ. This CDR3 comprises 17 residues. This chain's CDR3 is CASSLPRGNLRITEAFF. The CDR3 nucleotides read TGTGCCAGCAGCTTACCGAGGGGAAATTTGAGGATCACTGAAGCTTTCTTT.

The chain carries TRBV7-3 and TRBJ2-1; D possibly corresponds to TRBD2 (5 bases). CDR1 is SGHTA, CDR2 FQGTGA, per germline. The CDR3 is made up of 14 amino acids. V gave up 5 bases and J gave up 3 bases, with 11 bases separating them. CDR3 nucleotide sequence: TGTGCCAGCAGCCAAGAGGACTTCTACAATGAGCAGTTCTTC. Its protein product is CASSQEDFYNEQFF.

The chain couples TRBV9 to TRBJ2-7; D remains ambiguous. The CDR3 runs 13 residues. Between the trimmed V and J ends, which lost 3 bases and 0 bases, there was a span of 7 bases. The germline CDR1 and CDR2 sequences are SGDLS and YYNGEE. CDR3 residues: CASSADLSYEQYF. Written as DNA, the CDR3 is TGTGCCAGCAGCGCCGACCTCTCCTACGAGCAGTACTTC.

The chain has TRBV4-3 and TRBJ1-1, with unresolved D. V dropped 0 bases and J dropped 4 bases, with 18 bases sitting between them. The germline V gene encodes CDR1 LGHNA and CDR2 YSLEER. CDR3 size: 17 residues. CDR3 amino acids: CASSQDRQRTATTEAFF. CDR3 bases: TGCGCCAGCAGCCAAGATCGGCAAAGGACCGCGACCACTGAAGCTTTCTTT.

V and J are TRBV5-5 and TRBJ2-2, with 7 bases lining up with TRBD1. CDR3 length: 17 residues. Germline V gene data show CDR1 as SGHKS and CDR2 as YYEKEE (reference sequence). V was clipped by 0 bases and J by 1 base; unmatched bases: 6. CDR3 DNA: TGTGCCAGCAGCTTGGCTCCCGGGACAGTGAACACCGGGGAGCTGTTTTTT. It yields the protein CASSLAPGTVNTGELFF.

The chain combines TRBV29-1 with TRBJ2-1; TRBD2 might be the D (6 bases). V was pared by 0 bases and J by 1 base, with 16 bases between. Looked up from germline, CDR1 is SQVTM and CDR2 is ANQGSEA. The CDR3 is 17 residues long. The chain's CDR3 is CSVEDSRGPESYNEQFF. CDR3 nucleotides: TGCAGCGTTGAAGATTCGCGGGGCCCGGAGTCCTACAATGAGCAGTTCTTC.

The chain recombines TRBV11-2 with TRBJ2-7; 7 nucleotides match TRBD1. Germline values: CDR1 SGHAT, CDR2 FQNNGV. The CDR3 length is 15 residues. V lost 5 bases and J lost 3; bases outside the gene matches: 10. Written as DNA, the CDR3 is TGTGCCAGCAGCCCAGGGACAGTTTGGGACTACGAGCAGTACTTC. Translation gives CASSPGTVWDYEQYF.

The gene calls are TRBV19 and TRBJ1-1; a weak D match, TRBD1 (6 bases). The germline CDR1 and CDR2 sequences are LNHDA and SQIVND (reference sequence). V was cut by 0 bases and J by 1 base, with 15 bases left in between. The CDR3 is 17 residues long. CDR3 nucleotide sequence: TGTGCCAGTAGTATAGATCTCCATCGACAGGAGAACACTGAAGCTTTCTTT. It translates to CASSIDLHRQENTEAFF.

The CDR3 DNA reads as TGTGCCAGCACACCATCATCATACGATACGCAGTATTTT. Encoded protein: CASTPSSYDTQYF. V gene TRBV27 combines with J gene TRBJ2-3; D not resolved. V was cut by 7 bases and J by 6 bases, with 14 bases left in between. The germline V gene encodes CDR1 MNHEY and CDR2 SMNVEV (reference sequence). The CDR3 spans 13 residues.

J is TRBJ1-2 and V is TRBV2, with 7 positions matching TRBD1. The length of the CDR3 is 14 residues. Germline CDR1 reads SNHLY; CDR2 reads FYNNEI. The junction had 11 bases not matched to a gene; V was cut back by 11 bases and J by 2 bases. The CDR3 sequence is CASQGDRENYGYTF. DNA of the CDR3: TGTGCCTCCCAAGGTGACAGGGAGAACTATGGCTACACCTTC.